The text below deals with one T cell receptor beta chain. Its specificity is not known. The sample is drawn from a study of cytomegalovirus exposure and HLA in healthy donors. About the study: From about 170 million T cells, an earlier analysis saw under 140 million unique TCR beta sequences.

J was trimmed by 0 bases and V by 7 bases; bases with no gene match: 7. The CDR3 length is 15 residues. The germline CDR1 and CDR2 sequences are KGHSH and LQKENI. Study outcomes and limitations: The listing of 150 to 200 TCR beta chains classed them as cytomegalovirus-associated. Productive status was seen about 90% or about 30% of the time for most TCR beta V segments in an earlier analysis.

Primers for the PCR totalled 60 Vbeta and 13 Jbeta. Profiling relied on immunoSEQ multiplex PCR, and the TCRdb table lists in-frame clones only, not all of them. Here the sample spans about 120,000 clones, roughly 80% being singletons. This clonotype was sampled from a woman aged 40 to 55 in good health and CMV-seropositive. The sequenced material came from PBMCs. J is TRBJ1-1 and V is TRBV18; 8 bases are shared with TRBD1. The CDR3 reads CASFGRQGLNTEAFF. The CDR3 DNA is TGTGCCAGCTTCGGGAGACAGGGGTTGAACACTGAAGCTTTCTTT.